This T cell receptor (beta chain) comes out of a study of cytomegalovirus exposure and HLA in healthy donors. The PCR had 60 Vbeta and 13 Jbeta primers. TCRdb keeps only in-frame clones here, not all; method: immunoSEQ multiplex PCR. The data contain 150,000 to 200,000 clones, around two thirds of them seen just once; the ten biggest clones take up about 10%. Trimming cost V 3 bases and J 4 bases, with 21 bases left between them. The CDR3 consists of 17 residues. Germline assignment: CDR1 SEHNR and CDR2 FQNEAQ (reference sequence). Whole-study findings and limits: Fewer than 200 TCR beta chains were listed as cytomegalovirus-associated. What a later analysis reportedly showed was that an Asian-associated ancestry cluster had fewer N-insertions than the roughly 670-donor mean. In an earlier analysis, productive rearrangement rates for most beta V segments clustered near 87% or 30%. In most subjects, TCR beta sequences reportedly gave accurate predictions of HLA-A and HLA-B alleles.

This clone was seen just once. Its antigen is unidentified. The material sequenced was PBMCs. The sequence derives from a man aged 25 to 45 in good health and CMV-seropositive. The V and J genes are TRBV7-9 and TRBJ1-2, with a possible D match to TRBD1 (5 bases). CDR3 region: CASSFNPVGPTTYGYTF. The CDR3 DNA reads as TGTGCCAGCAGCTTTAACCCCGTGGGGCCGACAACCTATGGCTACACCTTC.